Presented here are 10 T cell receptor beta chains from one specimen sequenced in a study of a mutant IDH1 vaccine in newly diagnosed glioma. Time point: week 11, during vaccination. Each dose delivered 300 ug of mutant IDH1 20-mer peptide subcutaneously with imiquimod. Sequencing used immunoSEQ multiplex PCR; TCRdb keeps in-frame clones, though not all of them. The repertoire includes roughly 110,000 clones, roughly 90% of them detected once, and roughly 0.57% sits in the top ten. The antigens of these receptors remain unknown. This sample comprised PBMCs, obtained from a glioma patient whose treatment included an IDH1 peptide vaccine. The receptors were sampled from a woman between 45 and 65 years old with glioma.

The V and J genes are TRBV7-2 and TRBJ2-5; D is possibly TRBD1 (6 bases). The CDR3 extends over 14 amino acids. V was clipped by 7 bases and J by 5 bases, with 17 bases between them. Looked up from germline, CDR1 is SGHTA and CDR2 is FQGNSA. This CDR3 reads CASTLTGSRETQYF. As DNA, the CDR3 is TGTGCCAGCACCCTGACAGGTTCGAGGGAGACCCAGTACTTC.

CDR3 in amino acids: CASSLVTSGVSTDTQYF. The CDR3, as DNA: TGCGCCAGCAGCTTGGTGACTAGCGGAGTGAGCACAGATACGCAGTATTTT. This chain connects TRBV5-1 to TRBJ2-3; 9 nucleotides line up with TRBD2. In germline, CDR1 is SGHRS, CDR2 YFSETQ. This CDR3 has 17 residues. The junction had 5 bases not matched to a gene; V was cut back by 0 bases and J by 0 bases.

The V call is TRBV5-1, the J call TRBJ1-1; no firm D call. Trimming left V 3 bases short and J 3 bases short, with 12 bases between. CDR1 and CDR2 from the germline V gene are SGHRS and YFSETQ. The CDR3 loop spans 14 amino acids. CDR3 DNA: TGCGCCAGCAGCTGGTCCAGGTTGGACACTGAAGCTTTCTTT. Amino acids: CASSWSRLDTEAFF.

The chain uses TRBV20-1 and TRBJ2-1; no firm D call. Germline CDR1 DFQATT, CDR2 SNEGSKA (reference sequence). The CDR3 has 11 amino acids. Trimming took off 2 bases at V and 3 bases at J, with 2 bases between the two ends. In DNA form, the CDR3 reads TGCAGTGCTAGATACTACAATGAGCAGTTCTTC. It yields the protein CSARYYNEQFF.

The V gene is TRBV19, the J gene TRBJ2-1; perhaps TRBD2 as D (6 bases). The CDR3 is 14 amino acids. The germline gives CDR1 LNHDA, CDR2 SQIVND (reference sequence). Trimming took off 8 bases at V and 8 bases at J, with 19 bases between the two ends. The CDR3 bases are TGTGCCAGTGAAGGCGGAGGGCGCTTTTATGAGCAGTTCTTC. Its translation is CASEGGGRFYEQFF. Looking up the rest from reference TRBV19 and TRBJ2-1 gives the full variable domain: DGGITQSPKYLFRKEGQNVTLSCEQNLNHDAMYWYRQDPGQGLRLIYYSQIVNDFQKGDIAEGYSVSREKKESFPLTVTSAQKNPTAFYLCASEGGGRFYEQFFGPGTRLTVL.

This rearrangement joins TRBV2 to TRBJ2-7; 11 bases are shared with TRBD1. The germline gives CDR1 SNHLY, CDR2 FYNNEI. CDR3 length equals 14 residues. The V gene end was trimmed by 6 bases and the J gene end by 4 bases; junction bases not matched to a gene: 5. Here the CDR3 reads CASRGTGGRYEQYF. CDR3 coding DNA: TGTGCCAGCAGGGGGACAGGGGGACGTTACGAGCAGTACTTC.

The chain is built from TRBV6-5 and TRBJ1-5, with TRBD1 identical over 9 bases. Germline CDR1 and CDR2: MNHEY and SVGAGI. V lost 8 bases and J lost 1; bases outside the gene matches: 3. The CDR3 has 14 residues. The CDR3 nucleotides are TGTGCCAGCGCCGACAGGGGGAGCAATCAGCCCCAGCATTTT. It specifies CASADRGSNQPQHF.

The sample holds a few counts of this clone. The chain joins TRBV18 to TRBJ1-1; D is ambiguous. Between the trimmed V and J ends, which lost 4 bases and 10 bases, there was a span of 22 bases. The CDR3 contains 15 residues. From germline, CDR1 is KGHSH and CDR2 LQKENI. The CDR3 protein is CASSLRGITVSVAFF. Here the CDR3 DNA reads TGTGCCAGCTCACTCCGAGGAATAACGGTTAGTGTAGCTTTCTTT. The full variable domain, in which reference TRBV18 and TRBJ1-1 provide the parts outside the CDR3, is NAGVMQNPRHLVRRRGQEARLRCSPMKGHSHVYWYRQLPEEGLKFMVYLQKENIIDESGMPKERFSAEFPKEGPSILRIQQVVRGDSAAYFCASSLRGITVSVAFFGQGTRLTVV.

On this clone itself: Other DNA sequences within the sample encode an identical CDR3. V and J are TRBV9 and TRBJ1-5; D call uncertain. Trimming removed 0 bases at V and 1 base at J, with 2 bases between. CDR3 length: 13 residues. Germline CDR1 is SGDLS and CDR2 is YYNGEE. CDR3 amino acids: CASSVASNQPQHF. The CDR3 nucleotides read TGTGCCAGCAGCGTAGCAAGCAATCAGCCCCAGCATTTT.

The chain uses TRBV30 and TRBJ2-5; possibly TRBD2 for D (6 bases). The ends were cut back, 3 bases at V and 2 bases at J, with 16 bases in the middle. CDR1 and CDR2 from the germline V gene are GTSNPN and SVGIG (reference sequence). The CDR3 loop spans 15 amino acids. As DNA, the CDR3 is TGTGCCTGGAGGCCTGCCGGGAGAGGTCAAGAGACCCAGTACTTC. It translates to CAWRPAGRGQETQYF.